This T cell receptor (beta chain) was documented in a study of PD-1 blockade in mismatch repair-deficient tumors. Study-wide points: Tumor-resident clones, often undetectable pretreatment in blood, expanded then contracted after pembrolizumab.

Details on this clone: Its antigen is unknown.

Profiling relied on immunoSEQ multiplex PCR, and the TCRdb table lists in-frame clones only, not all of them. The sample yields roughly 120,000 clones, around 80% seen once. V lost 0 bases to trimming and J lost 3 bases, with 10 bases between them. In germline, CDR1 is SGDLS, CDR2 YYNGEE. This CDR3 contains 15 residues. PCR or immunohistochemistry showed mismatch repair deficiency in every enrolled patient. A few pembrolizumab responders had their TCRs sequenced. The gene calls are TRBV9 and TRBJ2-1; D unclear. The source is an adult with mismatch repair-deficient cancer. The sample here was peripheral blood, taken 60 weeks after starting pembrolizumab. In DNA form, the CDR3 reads TGTGCCAGCAGCGTAGGACCTTTTGACTACAATGAGCAGTTCTTC. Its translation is CASSVGPFDYNEQFF.